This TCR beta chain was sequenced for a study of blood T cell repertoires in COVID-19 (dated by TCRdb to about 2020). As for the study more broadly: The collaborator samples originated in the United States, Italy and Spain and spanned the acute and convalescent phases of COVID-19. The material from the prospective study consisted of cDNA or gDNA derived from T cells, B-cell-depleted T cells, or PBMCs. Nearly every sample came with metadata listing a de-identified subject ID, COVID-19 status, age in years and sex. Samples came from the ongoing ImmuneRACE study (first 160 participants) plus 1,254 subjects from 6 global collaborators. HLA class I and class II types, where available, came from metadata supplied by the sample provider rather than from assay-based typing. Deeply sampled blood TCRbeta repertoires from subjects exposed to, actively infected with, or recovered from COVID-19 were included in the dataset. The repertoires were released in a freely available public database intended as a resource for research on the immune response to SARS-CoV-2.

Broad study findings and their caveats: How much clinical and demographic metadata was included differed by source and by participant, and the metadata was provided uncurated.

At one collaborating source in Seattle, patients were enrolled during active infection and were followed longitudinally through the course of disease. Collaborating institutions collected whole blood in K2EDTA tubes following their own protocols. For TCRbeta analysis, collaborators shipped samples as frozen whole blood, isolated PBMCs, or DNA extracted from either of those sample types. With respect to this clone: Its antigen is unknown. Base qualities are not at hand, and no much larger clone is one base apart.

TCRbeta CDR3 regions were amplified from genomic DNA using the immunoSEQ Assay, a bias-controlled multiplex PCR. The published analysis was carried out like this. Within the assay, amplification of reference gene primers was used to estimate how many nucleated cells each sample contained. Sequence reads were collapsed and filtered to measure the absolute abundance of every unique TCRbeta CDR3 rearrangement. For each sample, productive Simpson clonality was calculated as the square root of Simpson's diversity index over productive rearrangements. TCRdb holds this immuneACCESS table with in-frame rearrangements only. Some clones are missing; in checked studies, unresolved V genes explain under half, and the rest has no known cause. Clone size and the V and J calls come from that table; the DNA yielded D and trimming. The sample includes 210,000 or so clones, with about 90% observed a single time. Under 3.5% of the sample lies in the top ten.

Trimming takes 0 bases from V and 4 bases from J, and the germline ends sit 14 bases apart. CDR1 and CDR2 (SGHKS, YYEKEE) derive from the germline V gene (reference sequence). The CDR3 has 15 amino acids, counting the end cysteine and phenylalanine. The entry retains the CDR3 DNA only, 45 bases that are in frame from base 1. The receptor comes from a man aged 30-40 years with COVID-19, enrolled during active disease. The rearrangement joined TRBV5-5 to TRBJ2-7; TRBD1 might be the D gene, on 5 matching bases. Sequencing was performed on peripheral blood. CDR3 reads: CASSLAGLRSYEQYF. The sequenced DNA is TGTGCCAGCAGCTTGGCAGGGCTTCGGTCTTACGAGCAGTACTTC.